This record concerns one TCR beta chain sequence. The antigen remains unidentified. The sample belongs to a study of T cell responses to AZD1222 COVID-19 vaccine. The study, taken as a whole, reports: Among the donors, most were white British and more were female, and clonal diversity was possibly underestimated. Regions 160-218 and 743-854 dominated among vaccine-associated CD4 TCRs spanning spike. Targets within unmutated variant regions were reportedly found for nearly half of spike-specific TCRs.

Generated by immunoSEQ multiplex PCR, the TCRdb table keeps only in-frame clones and is missing some. The sample has approximately 130,000 clones, 88% seen once. Germline CDR1 is MNHNY and CDR2 is SVGAGI (reference sequence). The CDR3 runs to 12 residues. With 6 bases removed from V and 4 bases from J, the gap between germline ends came to 10 bases. The gene calls are TRBV6-6 and TRBJ2-7; D is undetermined. The sample was peripheral blood, taken 28 days after the second AZD1222 dose. The TCR sequence derives from an adult who received the AZD1222 COVID-19 vaccine. This CDR3 reads CASSQTNYEQYF. The DNA of the CDR3 is TGTGCCAGCAGCCAGACCAATTACGAGCAGTACTTC.